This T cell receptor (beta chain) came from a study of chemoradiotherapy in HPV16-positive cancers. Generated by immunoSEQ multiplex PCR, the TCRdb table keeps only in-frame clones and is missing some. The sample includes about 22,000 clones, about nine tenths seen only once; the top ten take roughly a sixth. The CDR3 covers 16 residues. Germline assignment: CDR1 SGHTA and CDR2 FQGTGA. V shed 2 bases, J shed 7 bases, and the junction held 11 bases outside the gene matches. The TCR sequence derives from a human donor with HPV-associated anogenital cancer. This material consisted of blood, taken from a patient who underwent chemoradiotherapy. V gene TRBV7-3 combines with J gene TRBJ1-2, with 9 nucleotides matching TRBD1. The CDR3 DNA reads TGTGCCAGCAGCTTAGCCAGGACAGGGGAGAGGGGTGGCTACACCTTC. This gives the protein CASSLARTGERGGYTF. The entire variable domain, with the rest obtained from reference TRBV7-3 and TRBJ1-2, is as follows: GAGVSQTPSNKVTEKGKYVELRCDPISGHTALYWYRQSLGQGPEFLIYFQGTGAADDSGLPNDRFFAVRPEGSVSTLKIQRTERGDSAVYLCASSLARTGERGGYTFGSGTRLTVV.